This entry describes one T cell receptor (beta chain). 60 Vbeta and 13 Jbeta primers were used in PCR. This table comes from immunoSEQ multiplex PCR, and its TCRdb copy is limited to in-frame clones, with some not included. The sample has about 150,000 clones, around 83% seen once. This record comes from a study of cytomegalovirus exposure and HLA in healthy donors. This CDR3 region has 13 residues. Germline trimming cut 7 bases from V and 7 bases from J; bases unmatched to any gene: 6. The V gene's germline CDR1 is ENHRY and CDR2 SYGVKD. The sample taken for sequencing was PBMCs. The receptor's source is a young woman in good health and CMV-seronegative. This sequence joins TRBV10-3 and TRBJ2-1; 8 nucleotides agree with TRBD2. CDR3 amino acids: CAITPSGLNEQFF. The CDR3 nucleotides are TGTGCCATCACCCCTAGCGGGTTAAATGAGCAGTTCTTC.